This is a list of T cell receptor beta chains from one sample in a study of immune reconstitution after stem cell transplant in scleroderma. TCRdb fed the RT-PCR reads into MiXCR, producing one record per CDR3 protein. This sample yields about 2,100 distinct CDR3 sequences, of which about 15% are seen a single time; approximately 7.6% belongs to the top ten. This specimen was taken before or after autologous hematopoietic stem cell transplantation (not recorded which). The receptor set was obtained from a female donor with systemic sclerosis. The CDR3 runs from the conserved cysteine through the conserved F or W. The D gene is left open where the match is weak. Clone size, where shown, is once, few, many, or a class for clones that have expanded.

d_gene: TRBD2
abundance: large
j_gene: TRBJ2-1
v_gene: TRBV20-1
CDR3nt: TGCAGTGCTGGACTAGCGGGTTCCTACAATGAGCAGTTCTTC
CDR3aa: CSAGLAGSYNEQFF

d_gene: NA
abundance: few
j_gene: TRBJ2-3
v_gene: TRBV7-2
CDR3nt: TGTGCCAGCAGCCACGGGTCAGTCACGCAGTATTTT
CDR3aa: CASSHGSVTQYF

d_gene: NA
abundance: medium-sized
j_gene: TRBJ1-5
v_gene: TRBV3-1
CDR3nt: TGTGCCAGCAGCCAAGCAGGGAAACAGCCCCAGCATTTT
CDR3aa: CASSQAGKQPQHF

d_gene: NA
abundance: medium-sized
j_gene: TRBJ1-2
v_gene: TRBV7-9
CDR3nt: TGTGCCAGCAGCCCGGGCTATGGCTACACCTTC
CDR3aa: CASSPGYGYTF

d_gene: TRBD2
abundance: NA
j_gene: TRBJ2-7
v_gene: TRBV6-2/TRBV6-3
CDR3nt: TGTGCCAGCACCGGGCGACTAGCGGGAGGGACCTACGAGCAGTACTTC
CDR3aa: CASTGRLAGGTYEQYF

d_gene: NA
abundance: medium-sized
j_gene: TRBJ2-3
v_gene: TRBV7-8
CDR3nt: TGTGCCAGCAGCTATACCTCCGCTAGCGTTCCCGCAGATACGCAGTATTTT
CDR3aa: CASSYTSASVPADTQYF

d_gene: NA
abundance: medium-sized
j_gene: TRBJ2-6
v_gene: TRBV6-5
CDR3nt: TGTGCCAGCAGGACAACGAGCTCTGGGGCCAACGTCCTGACTTTC
CDR3aa: CASRTTSSGANVLTF

d_gene: TRBD2
abundance: medium-sized
j_gene: TRBJ2-1
v_gene: TRBV20-1
CDR3nt: TGCAGTGCTCAGCGGGGGGATGATGAGCAGTTCTTC
CDR3aa: CSAQRGDDEQFF

d_gene: NA
abundance: large
j_gene: TRBJ2-5
v_gene: TRBV20-1
CDR3nt: TGCAGTGCTAGGGCTAGCAGTCAAGAGACCCAGTACTTC
CDR3aa: CSARASSQETQYF

d_gene: NA
abundance: medium-sized
j_gene: TRBJ2-1
v_gene: TRBV7-6
CDR3nt: TGTGCCAGCAGCGCCACTAGTATCTCCTACAATGAGCAGTTCTTC
CDR3aa: CASSATSISYNEQFF

d_gene: TRBD1
abundance: NA
j_gene: TRBJ1-2
v_gene: TRBV20-1
CDR3nt: TGCAGTGCTTTCAAGGGGGCTGGGTATGGCTACACCTTC
CDR3aa: CSAFKGAGYGYTF

d_gene: NA
abundance: NA
j_gene: TRBJ2-3
v_gene: TRBV7-2
CDR3nt: TGTGCCAGCAGCTTAGCGTCCCGGGGATTGATGACAGATACGCAGTATTTT
CDR3aa: CASSLASRGLMTDTQYF

d_gene: NA
abundance: few
j_gene: TRBJ2-3
v_gene: TRBV7-9
CDR3nt: TGTGCCAGCAGCGCCATCTTACAGATAGACACAGATACGCAGTATTTT
CDR3aa: CASSAILQIDTDTQYF

d_gene: NA
abundance: medium-sized
j_gene: TRBJ1-1
v_gene: TRBV20-1
CDR3nt: TGCAGTGCTAGAGGTACGGGATCGAACACTGAAGCTTTCTTT
CDR3aa: CSARGTGSNTEAFF

d_gene: TRBD2
abundance: medium-sized
j_gene: TRBJ2-1
v_gene: TRBV6-2/TRBV6-3
CDR3nt: TGTGCCAGCAGTTACTCGAGGTCTAGCGGGGGCCTTTACAATGAGCAGTTCTTC
CDR3aa: CASSYSRSSGGLYNEQFF

d_gene: TRBD1
abundance: large
j_gene: TRBJ2-3
v_gene: TRBV9
CDR3nt: TGTGCCAGCAGCTACCGGGACAGCCACATAGATACGCAGTATTTT
CDR3aa: CASSYRDSHIDTQYF

d_gene: TRBD1
abundance: medium-sized
j_gene: TRBJ1-1
v_gene: TRBV20-1
CDR3nt: TGCAGTGCGGAGGGACAGGTGAACACTGAAGCTTTCTTT
CDR3aa: CSAEGQVNTEAFF

d_gene: NA
abundance: medium-sized
j_gene: TRBJ2-1
v_gene: TRBV20-1
CDR3nt: TGCAGTGCTAGTTTGGGGAGCTCCTACAATGAGCAGTTCTTC
CDR3aa: CSASLGSSYNEQFF

d_gene: TRBD1
abundance: few
j_gene: TRBJ2-7
v_gene: TRBV29-1
CDR3nt: TGCAGCGTTGTACAGGGGCTCGAGCAGTACTTC
CDR3aa: CSVVQGLEQYF

d_gene: TRBD1
abundance: medium-sized
j_gene: TRBJ1-4
v_gene: TRBV5-1
CDR3nt: TGCGCCAGCGGCCTACAGGGGAGAACTAATGAAAAACTGTTTTTT
CDR3aa: CASGLQGRTNEKLFF

d_gene: TRBD1
abundance: medium-sized
j_gene: TRBJ1-2
v_gene: TRBV14
CDR3nt: TGTGCCAGCAGCCGGGGACAGGGAGGGACCTATGGCTACACCTTC
CDR3aa: CASSRGQGGTYGYTF

d_gene: NA
abundance: medium-sized
j_gene: TRBJ1-2
v_gene: TRBV20-1
CDR3nt: TGCAGTGCTAGAGGCGGAACGCTCTATGGCTACACCTTC
CDR3aa: CSARGGTLYGYTF

d_gene: TRBD1
abundance: medium-sized
j_gene: TRBJ1-5
v_gene: TRBV6-1
CDR3nt: TGTGCCAGCAGCCGATGGGGACAGGTCAATCCCAATCAGCCCCAGCATTTT
CDR3aa: CASSRWGQVNPNQPQHF

d_gene: NA
abundance: few
j_gene: TRBJ1-2
v_gene: TRBV7-2
CDR3nt: TGTGCCAGCAGATTGGGACGTTCGGGCTATGGCTACACCTTC
CDR3aa: CASRLGRSGYGYTF

d_gene: NA
abundance: large
j_gene: TRBJ1-4
v_gene: TRBV2
CDR3nt: TGTGCCAGCAGTGAACCTCGGACTAAGGGTGAAAAACTGTTTTTT
CDR3aa: CASSEPRTKGEKLFF

d_gene: NA
abundance: large
j_gene: TRBJ2-2
v_gene: TRBV5-1
CDR3nt: TGCGCCAGCAGCCTCGTCCCCGGGGAGCTGTTTTTT
CDR3aa: CASSLVPGELFF

d_gene: NA
abundance: few
j_gene: TRBJ1-6
v_gene: TRBV6-5
CDR3nt: TGTGCCAGCAGGAACGGAGATAATTCACCCCTCCACTTT
CDR3aa: CASRNGDNSPLHF

d_gene: NA
abundance: NA
j_gene: TRBJ2-5
v_gene: TRBV10-2
CDR3nt: TGCGCCAGCAGTGAGTCGAACAGAGAAGAGACCCAGTACTTC
CDR3aa: CASSESNREETQYF

d_gene: NA
abundance: large
j_gene: TRBJ2-2
v_gene: TRBV25-1
CDR3nt: TGTGCCAGCAGTGAATGGAGCAGGGGAGCCCCGAACACCGGGGAGCTGTTTTTT
CDR3aa: CASSEWSRGAPNTGELFF

d_gene: NA
abundance: medium-sized
j_gene: TRBJ1-1
v_gene: TRBV27
CDR3nt: TGTGCCAGCAGTTTATCCGGGACACTGAACACTGAAGCTTTCTTT
CDR3aa: CASSLSGTLNTEAFF

d_gene: NA
abundance: few
j_gene: TRBJ1-1
v_gene: TRBV10-3
CDR3nt: TGTGCCATCAGTGACGGGGTCCGCACTGAAGCTTTCTTT
CDR3aa: CAISDGVRTEAFF

d_gene: TRBD1
abundance: NA
j_gene: TRBJ1-6
v_gene: TRBV9
CDR3nt: TGTGCCAGCAGCGTAGGGACAGGGGATTCACCCCTCCACTTT
CDR3aa: CASSVGTGDSPLHF

d_gene: TRBD1
abundance: large
j_gene: TRBJ2-1
v_gene: TRBV6-2/TRBV6-3
CDR3nt: TGTGCCAGCAGCTATGGGACAGGGGGCATTGAGCAGTTCTTC
CDR3aa: CASSYGTGGIEQFF

d_gene: NA
abundance: large
j_gene: TRBJ1-3
v_gene: TRBV4-1
CDR3nt: TGCGCCAGCAGCCAAGCGTCGGGGAGCTCTGGAAACACCATATATTTT
CDR3aa: CASSQASGSSGNTIYF

d_gene: TRBD2
abundance: NA
j_gene: TRBJ2-5
v_gene: TRBV7-2
CDR3nt: TGTGCCAGCAGCTTAGTAAGCGGGGAGAGGGAGACCCAGTACTTC
CDR3aa: CASSLVSGERETQYF

d_gene: TRBD2
abundance: medium-sized
j_gene: TRBJ2-7
v_gene: TRBV27
CDR3nt: TGTGCCAGCAGGCCCGGGACTAGCCACGAGCAGTACTTC
CDR3aa: CASRPGTSHEQYF

d_gene: TRBD1
abundance: few
j_gene: TRBJ2-5
v_gene: TRBV15
CDR3nt: TGTGCCACCAGCGGTGAAGACAGGGCCCAAGAGACCCAGTACTTC
CDR3aa: CATSGEDRAQETQYF

d_gene: NA
abundance: medium-sized
j_gene: TRBJ2-7
v_gene: TRBV6-6
CDR3nt: TGTGCCAGCGGGGGGGGCCACGAGCAGTACTTC
CDR3aa: CASGGGHEQYF